The rows below give T cell receptor beta chains drawn from one sample of a study of T-cell reconstitution after alpha-beta-depleted transplantation in children. MiXCR was run by TCRdb on the PCR reads, yielding one entry per CDR3 protein. The sample records approximately 400,000 distinct CDR3 sequences, about 16% being singletons. The starting material was PBMCs, mostly from graft donor cells, obtained 360 days after TCRalphabeta/CD19-depleted stem cell transplant. Receptor source: a boy in the first two years of life who had a stem cell transplant for Wiskott-Aldrich syndrome, so the T cells may come from the graft donor. Each CDR3 is given with its conserved first and last residue. D genes are given only for firm matches. Not every row has a clone size; where given, it reads once, few, many or a size class.

j_call v_call clone_size d_call cdr3_aa cdr3_nt
TRBJ2-2 TRBV12-3/TRBV12-4 NA NA CASSSEFPWGHGELFF TGTGCCAGCAGTTCAGAATTCCCTTGGGGACACGGGGAGCTGTTTTTT
TRBJ1-5 TRBV12-3/TRBV12-4 few TRBD1 CASSSGTVSQPQHF TGTGCCAGCAGTTCCGGGACAGTATCTCAGCCCCAGCATTTT
TRBJ2-5 TRBV7-9 few NA CASSRLRETSSVETQYF TGTGCCAGCAGCCGCCTCCGGGAGACGAGTTCGGTAGAGACCCAGTACTTC
TRBJ1-5 TRBV3-1 few NA CASSQVISNQPQHF TGTGCCAGCAGCCAGGTCATTAGCAATCAGCCCCAGCATTTT
TRBJ2-3 TRBV7-9 few NA CASSFQGPSTDTQYF TGTGCCAGCAGCTTTCAGGGTCCTAGCACAGATACGCAGTATTTT
TRBJ1-1 TRBV5-1 NA NA CASMANLNTEAFF TGCGCCAGCATGGCCAATTTGAACACTGAAGCTTTCTTT
TRBJ2-1 TRBV11-2 few NA CASSGPSRLVGHEQFF TGTGCCAGCAGCGGTCCCAGCAGACTAGTTGGGCATGAGCAGTTCTTC
TRBJ2-5 TRBV4-1 NA TRBD1 CASSPGQGGRRETQYF TGCGCCAGCAGCCCTGGACAGGGGGGGAGGCGGGAGACCCAGTACTTC
TRBJ2-7 TRBV12-3/TRBV12-4 NA TRBD1 CASSSGQGAGEQYF TGTGCCAGCAGTTCAGGACAGGGGGCGGGGGAGCAGTACTTC
TRBJ2-1 TRBV24-1 NA TRBD2 CATSDVAGSSHNEQFF TGTGCCACCAGTGATGTAGCGGGCTCTTCTCACAATGAGCAGTTCTTC
TRBJ2-1 TRBV5-1 NA NA CASSLAGGIGANEQFF TGCGCCAGCAGCTTGGCCGGTGGCATCGGGGCGAATGAGCAGTTCTTC
TRBJ1-5 TRBV20-1 few NA CSAMEGSQPQHF TGCAGTGCTATGGAGGGCAGTCAGCCCCAGCATTTT
TRBJ2-4 TRBV6-1 many NA CASNKGQLAKNIQYF TGTGCCAGCAACAAAGGACAGCTAGCCAAAAACATTCAGTACTTC
TRBJ2-2 TRBV27 few NA CASSLWPILPNTGELFF TGTGCCAGCAGTTTATGGCCGATACTCCCTAACACCGGGGAGCTGTTTTTT
TRBJ2-1 TRBV4-1 many NA CASSQFWRRTYGGRGNEQFF TGCGCCAGCAGCCAATTCTGGCGTCGCACCTACGGGGGAAGGGGCAATGAGCAGTTCTTC
TRBJ2-7 TRBV12-3/TRBV12-4 few NA CASSRAQKGETYEQYF TGTGCCAGCAGTCGAGCTCAGAAGGGAGAGACCTACGAGCAGTACTTC
TRBJ2-7 TRBV20-1 few TRBD2 CSATYPTVALSGRLRYEQYF TGCAGTGCTACTTACCCTACAGTCGCTCTTAGCGGGAGGCTTCGCTACGAGCAGTACTTC
TRBJ2-5 TRBV20-1 few NA CSGAGSNQETQYF TGCAGTGGGGCGGGATCTAACCAAGAGACCCAGTACTTC
TRBJ1-1 TRBV5-1 few TRBD1 CASSLDDRDMNTEAFF TGCGCCAGCAGCTTGGATGACAGGGACATGAACACTGAAGCTTTCTTT
TRBJ2-3 TRBV5-1 few NA CASSLGGGWADTQYF TGCGCCAGCAGCTTGGGGGGGGGCTGGGCAGATACGCAGTATTTT
TRBJ2-7 TRBV12-3/TRBV12-4 NA TRBD1 CASTPDRGHEQYF TGTGCCAGCACCCCGGACAGGGGACACGAGCAGTACTTC
TRBJ2-5 TRBV12-3/TRBV12-4 few NA CASSYHLNPLQAQYF TGTGCCAGCAGTTACCACCTCAATCCCTTGCAGGCCCAGTACTTC
TRBJ2-1 TRBV30 NA NA CAWKTGSFYNEQFF TGTGCCTGGAAGACAGGATCCTTCTACAATGAGCAGTTCTTC
TRBJ2-7 TRBV7-6 once NA CASSSGYSSYEQYF TGTGCCAGCAGCTCAGGGTACAGTTCCTACGAGCAGTACTTC
TRBJ2-1 TRBV5-1 NA NA CAKVNNEQFF TGCGCCAAGGTTAATAATGAGCAGTTCTTC
TRBJ2-2 TRBV28 few NA CASSPGTTVGELFF TGTGCCAGCAGTCCCGGGACAACGGTGGGGGAGCTGTTTTTT
TRBJ2-7 TRBV28 many TRBD2 CASSPGSSGRDWVF TGTGCCAGCAGTCCCGGGAGTAGCGGGAGGGATTGGGTCTTC
TRBJ2-1 TRBV6-1 NA NA CATRLLGYNEQFF TGTGCCACCCGCCTACTGGGGTACAATGAGCAGTTCTTC
TRBJ2-1 TRBV6-5 NA TRBD2 CASSYGSSGGGNEQFF TGTGCCAGCAGTTACGGTTCTAGCGGGGGAGGCAATGAGCAGTTCTTC
TRBJ2-1 TRBV5-1 few NA CASSLGLQHQFF TGCGCCAGCAGCTTGGGGTTACAGCACCAGTTCTTC
TRBJ2-3 TRBV12-3/TRBV12-4 NA NA CASSLILDTQYF TGTGCCAGCAGTTTAATCCTAGATACGCAGTATTTT
TRBJ2-7 TRBV4-2 many NA CASSQEQKSSYEQYF TGTGCCAGCAGCCAAGAACAAAAGAGCTCCTACGAGCAGTACTTC